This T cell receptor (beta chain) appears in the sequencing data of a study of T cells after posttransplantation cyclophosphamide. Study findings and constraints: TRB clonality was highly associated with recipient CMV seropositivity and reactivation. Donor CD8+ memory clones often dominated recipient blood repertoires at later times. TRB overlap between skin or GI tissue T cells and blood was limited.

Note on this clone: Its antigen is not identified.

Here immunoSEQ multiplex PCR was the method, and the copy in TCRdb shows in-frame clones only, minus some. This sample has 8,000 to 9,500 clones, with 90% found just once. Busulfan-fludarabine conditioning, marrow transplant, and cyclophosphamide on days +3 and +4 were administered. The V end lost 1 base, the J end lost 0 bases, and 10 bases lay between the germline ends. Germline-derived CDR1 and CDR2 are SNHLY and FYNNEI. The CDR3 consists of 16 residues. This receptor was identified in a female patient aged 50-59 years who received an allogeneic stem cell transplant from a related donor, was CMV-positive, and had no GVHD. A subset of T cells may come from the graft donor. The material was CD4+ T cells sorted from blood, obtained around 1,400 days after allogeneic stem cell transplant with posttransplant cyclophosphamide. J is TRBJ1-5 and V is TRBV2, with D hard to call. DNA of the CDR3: TGTGCCAGCAGTGAAGACAGATTTAATAGCAATCAGCCCCAGCATTTT. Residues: CASSEDRFNSNQPQHF.